This T cell receptor (beta chain) was sequenced in a study of blood T cell repertoires in COVID-19. Study-wide context: Acute and convalescent COVID-19 samples came from the United States, Italy and Spain. PBMCs, B-cell-depleted T cells, or T cells were the source of the cDNA or gDNA that made up the material.

How the authors handled the data: Nucleated cell number was recorded as an estimate derived from reference gene primer amplification. Method: immunoSEQ multiplex PCR; TCRdb's copy keeps in-frame clones and lacks some. The V and J calls and clone size were taken over from that table, and D and trimming were inferred from the DNA. Here the sample spans about 81,000 clones, approximately 90% being singletons. Germline V gene data show CDR1 as SGHTA and CDR2 as FQGNSA. With 5 bases removed from V and 10 bases from J, the gap between germline ends came to 20 bases. The CDR3 loop spans 14 amino acids. This sequence originates from a man between 65 and 85 years old with active or convalescent COVID-19. This chain connects TRBV7-2 to TRBJ2-5, with D perhaps TRBD2 (6 bases). The sample taken for sequencing was peripheral blood. The CDR3 loop reads CASSLEGIKTRQYF. Written as DNA, the CDR3 is TGTGCCAGCAGCCTGGAGGGGATCAAGACTCGCCAGTACTTC.